The 19 T cell receptor beta chains in this list originate from one sample, sequenced in a study of neoadjuvant nivolumab and ipilimumab in lung cancer. The repertoire was sequenced with immunoSEQ multiplex PCR; TCRdb's copy has only in-frame clones and lacks some. The table records around 20,000 clones, 79% of them present only once. The sequencing here drew on tumor tissue, taken after neoadjuvant nivolumab, alone or with ipilimumab, at or shortly before surgery. These TCRs come from an adult with non-small cell lung cancer.

This clone came up a few times. The J gene is TRBJ2-7, the V gene TRBV28; 11 positions match TRBD1. V gave up 5 bases and J gave up 9 bases; unmatched junction bases: 6. Germline V gene sequence: CDR1 MDHEN, CDR2 SYDVKM. The CDR3 length is 13 residues. CDR3 nucleotide sequence: TGTGCCAGCAGTGTGGACAGGGGGCTAGGGCAGTACTTC. Its protein is CASSVDRGLGQYF. The full variable domain, in which reference TRBV28 and TRBJ2-7 provide the parts outside the CDR3, is DVKVTQSSRYLVKRTGEKVFLECVQDMDHENMFWYRQDPGLGLRLIYFSYDVKMKEKGDIPEGYSVSREKKERFSLILESASTNQTSMYLCASSVDRGLGQYFGPGTRLTVT.

The J gene is TRBJ1-2, the V gene TRBV6-5; D not certain. This CDR3 has 15 residues. Germline V gene lookup returns CDR1 MNHEY and CDR2 SVGAGI. V lost 0 bases, J lost 1 base, and 9 bases lay in between. The CDR3 reads CASSYSIGNNYGYTF. For the CDR3, the DNA is TGTGCCAGCAGTTACTCAATTGGGAATAACTATGGCTACACCTTC.

The chain uses TRBV7-2 and TRBJ1-4; a weak D match, TRBD1 (6 bases). The CDR3 extends over 17 amino acids. The V gene lost 1 base and the J gene lost 3 bases, with 15 bases spanning the gap. Germline V gene lookup returns CDR1 SGHTA and CDR2 FQGNSA. The CDR3 here is CASSLGGQGGPNEKLFF. The CDR3 DNA sequence: TGTGCCAGCAGCTTAGGGGGGCAGGGAGGACCTAATGAAAAACTGTTTTTT.

There are a few counts of this clone. The gene calls are TRBV25-1 and TRBJ1-6; 10 bases are shared with TRBD1. This CDR3 spans 15 amino acids. Germline V gene sequence: CDR1 MGHDK, CDR2 SYGVNS. V was clipped by 4 bases and J by 10 bases; unmatched bases: 7. The CDR3 spells CASSARDRGQSPLHF. The CDR3 bases are TGTGCCAGCAGTGCCCGGGACAGGGGACAATCACCCCTCCACTTT.

The CDR3 reads CASRASGGTANTGELFF. The CDR3 coding sequence is TGTGCCAGCAGGGCTAGCGGGGGGACCGCGAACACCGGGGAGCTGTTTTTT. The V and J genes are TRBV7-3 and TRBJ2-2; the match to TRBD2 covers 11 bases. The CDR3 loop spans 17 amino acids. The germline V gene encodes CDR1 SGHTA and CDR2 FQGTGA. V lost 6 bases and J lost 0; bases outside the gene matches: 6. Variable domain in full (rest from reference TRBV7-3 and TRBJ2-2): GAGVSQTPSNKVTEKGKYVELRCDPISGHTALYWYRQSLGQGPEFLIYFQGTGAADDSGLPNDRFFAVRPEGSVSTLKIQRTERGDSAVYLCASRASGGTANTGELFFGEGSRLTVL.

This clone was seen just once. The chain uses TRBV11-3 and TRBJ2-3; 9 bases match TRBD2. Germline-derived CDR1 and CDR2 are SGHNT and YENEEA. V lost 2 bases to trimming and J lost 0 bases; unmatched junction nucleotides: 3. The CDR3 is 16 residues long. For the CDR3, the DNA is TGTGCCAGCAGCTTACAGGGACTAGCTAGCACAGATACGCAGTATTTT. The encoded protein is CASSLQGLASTDTQYF.

In this sample, this clone turned up a few times. The rearrangement joins TRBV5-1 to TRBJ1-4; possible D gene TRBD1, 5 bases. Between the trimmed V and J ends, which lost 0 bases and 0 bases, there was a span of 6 bases. The CDR3 length is 15 residues. Germline-derived CDR1 and CDR2 are SGHRS and YFSETQ. The CDR3: CASSLAGTTNEKLFF. The CDR3, as DNA: TGCGCCAGCAGCTTGGCAGGGACAACTAATGAAAAACTGTTTTTT.

The rearrangement joins TRBV11-2 to TRBJ2-1; D possibly uses TRBD1 or TRBD2 (5 bases each). With 5 bases removed from V and 9 bases from J, the gap between germline ends came to 14 bases. The germline CDR1 and CDR2 sequences are SGHAT and FQNNGV. CDR3 size: 13 residues. This CDR3 is CASSPRGDSEQFF. Written as DNA, the CDR3 is TGTGCCAGCAGCCCCCGGGGAGACAGTGAGCAGTTCTTC.

V and J are TRBV7-2 and TRBJ2-1; no reliable D call. V lost 1 base to trimming and J lost 6 bases, with 7 bases between them. The CDR3 is made up of 13 amino acids. Germline V CDR1 and CDR2: SGHTA, FQGNSA. The CDR3 spells CASSLGPGNEQFF. CDR3 sequence (DNA): TGTGCCAGCAGCTTAGGGCCGGGCAATGAGCAGTTCTTC.

The chain combines TRBV19 with TRBJ2-2; maybe TRBD1 (6 bases). From germline, CDR1 is LNHDA and CDR2 SQIVND (reference sequence). Between the trimmed V and J ends, which lost 3 bases and 6 bases, there was a span of 8 bases. CDR3 length: 13 residues. CDR3 in DNA: TGTGCCAGTAGTATTCAGGGGCCCGGGGAGCTGTTTTTT. Translating it yields CASSIQGPGELFF.

The chain employs TRBV5-4 and TRBJ2-4; TRBD2 is a possible D gene (6 bases). CDR3 size: 16 residues. Germline-derived CDR1 and CDR2 are SGHNT and YYREEE (reference sequence). Trimming removed 0 bases at V and 9 bases at J, with 19 bases between. CDR3 coding DNA: TGTGCCAGCAGCTTGGCCGCGGGGAAGCAAAATCTCATTCAGTACTTC. Amino acids: CASSLAAGKQNLIQYF.

This chain joins TRBV5-1 and TRBJ1-2; 9 bases line up with TRBD1. The CDR3 has 15 amino acids. Losses at the gene ends were 0 bases for V and 5 bases for J; bases not matched to a gene: 5. Germline CDR1 reads SGHRS; CDR2 reads YFSETQ. The chain's CDR3 is CASSLGQGVRYGYTF. The CDR3 DNA reads TGCGCCAGCAGCTTGGGACAGGGGGTGAGGTATGGCTACACCTTC.

The chain combines TRBV5-1 with TRBJ2-1, with TRBD2 matching over 10 bases. The CDR3 loop spans 15 amino acids. J lost 4 bases, V lost 1 base, and 2 bases had no gene match. The germline V gene encodes CDR1 SGHRS and CDR2 YFSETQ. The CDR3 spells CASSLTSGMYNEQFF. DNA for the CDR3: TGCGCCAGCAGCTTGACTAGCGGGATGTACAATGAGCAGTTCTTC.

The chain is built from TRBV2 and TRBJ1-5; possibly TRBD1 for D (5 bases). The V end lost 2 bases, the J end lost 5 bases, and 13 bases lay between the germline ends. Germline V gene lookup returns CDR1 SNHLY and CDR2 FYNNEI. The CDR3 covers 15 residues. The CDR3 DNA reads TGTGCCAGCAGTGAACTGGAAGGGGAATATCAGCCCCAGCATTTT. Its protein product is CASSELEGEYQPQHF.

This chain links TRBV6-1 with TRBJ1-5; D is unresolved. The V gene lost 4 bases and the J gene lost 5 bases, with 9 bases spanning the gap. The CDR3 extends over 13 amino acids. Per the germline V gene, CDR1 is MNHNS and CDR2 is SASEGT. CDR3 coding DNA: TGTGCCAGCAGTGGAGCCTGGGATCAGCCCCAGCATTTT. Its protein is CASSGAWDQPQHF.

The chain joins TRBV6-6 to TRBJ2-1; 7 bases map to TRBD2. The CDR3 is made up of 15 amino acids. The J segment lost 0 bases and the V segment lost 7 bases, leaving 6 bases of the junction unmatched. The germline gives CDR1 MNHNY, CDR2 SVGAGI (reference sequence). CDR3: CASIQGLNSYNEQFF. CDR3 DNA: TGTGCCAGCATCCAGGGACTAAACTCCTACAATGAGCAGTTCTTC.

The genes are TRBV10-3 and TRBJ1-2; possible D gene TRBD1, 6 bases. This CDR3 region has 13 residues. CDR1 is ENHRY and CDR2 is SYGVKD in the germline V gene. Trimming took off 3 bases at V and 8 bases at J, with 13 bases between the two ends. DNA for the CDR3: TGTGCCATCAGTGACAGGGGCGCAGAAGGCTACACCTTC. Its translation is CAISDRGAEGYTF.

The chain recombines TRBV18 with TRBJ2-5; tentative D call: TRBD1 (5 bases). In germline, CDR1 is KGHSH, CDR2 LQKENI. The CDR3 runs 14 residues. V was trimmed by 8 bases and J by 2 bases, leaving 15 bases between them. In DNA form, the CDR3 reads TGTGCCAGCAAAGACAGTCAGCAACAAGAGACCCAGTACTTC. It yields the protein CASKDSQQQETQYF.

The CDR3, as DNA: TGCGCCAGCAGCGTCGCAGGAACTGAAGCTTTCTTT. Amino acids: CASSVAGTEAFF. This chain connects TRBV5-1 to TRBJ1-1; no clear D gene. V lost 4 bases and J 5 bases, leaving 9 bases between the germline ends. CDR1 is SGHRS, CDR2 YFSETQ, per germline. The CDR3 runs to 12 residues. The whole variable domain, filled in from reference TRBV5-1 and TRBJ1-1, reads KAGVTQTPRYLIKTRGQQVTLSCSPISGHRSVSWYQQTPGQGLQFLFEYFSETQRNKGNFPGRFSGRQFSNSRSEMNVSTLELGDSALYLCASSVAGTEAFFGQGTRLTVV.